These 24 T cell receptor beta chains originate from one sample sequenced in a study of early stage breast cancer tumors. Some clones are missing from TCRdb's copy, which holds only in-frame ones; the method was immunoSEQ multiplex PCR. The sample holds under 8,500 clones, around three fifths seen once. The sample comprised normal breast tissue next to the tumor. The receptors were gathered from a person aged 45 to 59 with breast cancer.

The V call is TRBV11-2, the J call TRBJ2-5; D is possibly TRBD2 (6 bases). Germline V gene sequence: CDR1 SGHAT, CDR2 FQNNGV. This CDR3 is 14 amino acids long. Trimming left V 6 bases short and J 7 bases short, with 18 bases between. CDR3 nucleotides: TGTGCCAGCAGGGAGGGCAGCTCGCCAGGGACCCAGTACTTC. Protein: CASREGSSPGTQYF.

This clone is medium-sized in the sample. The rearrangement uses TRBV6-5 and TRBJ1-1; D unclear. The germline gives CDR1 MNHEY, CDR2 SVGAGI. V was shortened by 3 bases and J by 3 bases, with 8 bases between the two germline ends. The CDR3 sequence is 13 residues long. CDR3 region: CASSYFGDTEAFF. The CDR3, as DNA: TGTGCCAGCAGTTATTTTGGAGACACTGAAGCTTTCTTT.

This chain joins TRBV27 and TRBJ2-7; no definite D call. In germline, CDR1 is MNHEY, CDR2 SMNVEV (reference sequence). V lost 6 bases and J lost 4, with 10 bases in between. This CDR3 region has 12 residues. The CDR3 protein is CASRASGYEQYF. CDR3 coding DNA: TGTGCCAGCAGGGCTAGTGGATACGAGCAGTACTTC.

This clone is categorized as large (0.1 to 1%). The chain links TRBV18 to TRBJ1-1; a weak D match, TRBD1 (6 bases). CDR1 and CDR2 from the germline V gene are KGHSH and LQKENI. The CDR3 covers 17 residues. V was shortened by 6 bases and J by 1 base, with 21 bases between the two germline ends. CDR3 sequence reads: CASSPPGSRGSNTEAFF. CDR3 nucleotides: TGTGCCAGCTCCCCCCCGGGCAGCAGGGGTTCGAACACTGAAGCTTTCTTT.

This clone was found once. The chain joins TRBV6-5 to TRBJ2-4; no firm D call. The CDR3 is made up of 15 amino acids. The V end lost 4 bases, the J end lost 0 bases, and 10 bases lay between the germline ends. The V gene's germline CDR1 is MNHEY and CDR2 SVGAGI. This chain's CDR3 is CASSSLSVAKNIQYF. The CDR3 coding sequence is TGTGCCAGCAGTTCCCTCTCGGTAGCCAAAAACATTCAGTACTTC.

This sequence joins TRBV11-2 and TRBJ2-3; D uncertain. CDR3 length equals 14 residues. CDR1 and CDR2 (germline): SGHAT, FQNNGV. The germline V and J ends were trimmed by 0 bases and 5 bases, with 9 bases remaining between them. The CDR3 sequence is CASSLELARDTQYF. The CDR3 nucleotides read TGTGCCAGCAGCTTAGAACTCGCGAGAGATACGCAGTATTTT.

This clone has only one observation. The chain joins TRBV27 to TRBJ2-5; perhaps TRBD1 as D (6 bases). Trimming stripped 3 bases from V and 2 bases from J, with 10 bases between. Germline values: CDR1 MNHEY, CDR2 SMNVEV (reference sequence). The CDR3 has 14 amino acids. The CDR3, as DNA: TGTGCCAGCAGTTTGACAGGTCTACAAGAGACCCAGTACTTC. Translated, it gives CASSLTGLQETQYF.

The chain has TRBV18 and TRBJ1-6, with 7 bases aligning to TRBD1. Trimming took 3 bases from V and 6 from J; bases not matched to a gene: 8. In germline, CDR1 is KGHSH, CDR2 LQKENI. This CDR3 comprises 16 residues. CDR3 coding DNA: TGTGCCAGCTCACCTTCAACAGGGGACACTAATTCACCCCTCCACTTT. Residues: CASSPSTGDTNSPLHF.

The chain uses TRBV9 and TRBJ2-1; 10 nucleotides align to TRBD2. The CDR3 has 15 residues. The V gene end was trimmed by 0 bases and the J gene end by 8 bases; junction bases not matched to a gene: 5. CDR1 SGDLS and CDR2 YYNGEE come from the germline V gene. CDR3 residues: CASSVGAGGWDEQFF. CDR3 nucleotide sequence: TGTGCCAGCAGCGTAGGAGCGGGAGGGTGGGATGAGCAGTTCTTC.

This clone is large. This chain connects TRBV6-5 to TRBJ2-7; D remains ambiguous. Per the germline V gene, CDR1 is MNHEY and CDR2 is SVGAGI. This CDR3 has 13 residues. V was clipped by 6 bases and J by 4 bases, with 13 bases between them. CDR3 sequence: CASRAADFYEQYF. The CDR3 DNA sequence: TGTGCCAGCAGGGCAGCAGACTTTTACGAGCAGTACTTC.

The J gene is TRBJ2-3, the V gene TRBV7-3; TRBD1 or TRBD2 may be the D gene (5 bases each). CDR1 is SGHTA and CDR2 is FQGTGA in the germline V gene. The V gene lost 4 bases and the J gene lost 4 bases, with 12 bases spanning the gap. The CDR3 has 14 amino acids. CDR3 region: CASSSGPVPDTQYF. The CDR3 region has the DNA TGTGCCAGCAGCTCGGGACCCGTCCCAGATACGCAGTATTTT.

The chain employs TRBV5-4 and TRBJ1-1, with unresolved D. V was cut by 1 base and J by 1 base, with 11 bases left in between. The CDR3 length is 15 residues. CDR1 and CDR2 (germline): SGHNT, YYREEE (reference sequence). CDR3 residues: CASSLSGRGNTEAFF. The CDR3 DNA is TGTGCCAGCAGCTTGTCGGGCCGTGGGAACACTGAAGCTTTCTTT.

The chain joins TRBV7-2 to TRBJ1-1; 7 bases match TRBD1. The CDR3 consists of 16 residues. Germline loops: CDR1 SGHTA, CDR2 FQGNSA. Trimming cost V 5 bases and J 1 base; bases outside gene matches: 10. The CDR3 here is CASSPRKGGSNTEAFF. CDR3 DNA: TGTGCCAGCAGCCCCCGAAAAGGGGGCTCGAACACTGAAGCTTTCTTT.

This clone is labeled as medium-sized. CDR3 DNA sequence: TGTGCCAGTAGTATGTGGCCCCGGACAGCGACCATGAACACTGAAGCTTTCTTT. Translating it yields CASSMWPRTATMNTEAFF. V usage is TRBV19 and J usage is TRBJ1-1, with D perhaps TRBD1 (6 bases). V was cut by 3 bases and J by 0 bases, with 20 bases left in between. The CDR3 is made up of 18 amino acids. Per germline, CDR1 LNHDA and CDR2 SQIVND (reference sequence).

The chain carries TRBV20-1 and TRBJ2-1; D call uncertain. V lost 3 bases to trimming and J lost 11 bases, with 8 bases between them. This CDR3 has 10 residues. CDR1 is DFQATT, CDR2 SNEGSKA, per germline (reference sequence). The DNA for the CDR3 is TGCAGTGCTAGTGCGGAAAAGCAGTTCTTC. Translated, it gives CSASAEKQFF.

This chain connects TRBV7-6 to TRBJ2-2, with D hard to call. Germline-derived CDR1 and CDR2 are SGHVS and FNYEAQ. The CDR3 runs to 16 residues. V lost 1 base and J lost 0, with 9 bases in between. The CDR3 sequence is CASSLGADPNTGELFF. In nucleotides, the CDR3 is TGTGCCAGCAGCTTAGGAGCAGACCCGAACACCGGGGAGCTGTTTTTT.

The V and J genes are TRBV2 and TRBJ2-1, with 8 positions matching TRBD2. V trimming: 5 bases; J trimming: 9 bases; junction bases outside the gene matches: 9. CDR3 length equals 14 residues. Germline lookup yields CDR1 SNHLY and CDR2 FYNNEI. The CDR3 nucleotides are TGTGCCAGCAGTCCCGGAGCGGGAGCGGTTGAGCAGTTCTTC. This codes for CASSPGAGAVEQFF. The full variable domain, rest sourced from reference TRBV2 and TRBJ2-1, is EPEVTQTPSHQVTQMGQEVILRCVPISNHLYFYWYRQILGQKVEFLVSFYNNEISEKSEIFDDQFSVERPDGSNFTLKIRSTKLEDSAMYFCASSPGAGAVEQFFGPGTRLTVL.

In nucleotides, the CDR3 is TGTGCCAGCTCACCACAAGCCAGCAATCAGCCCCAGCATTTT. Translated: CASSPQASNQPQHF. This chain connects TRBV18 to TRBJ1-5; D not certain. The CDR3 loop spans 14 amino acids. Germline CDR1 is KGHSH and CDR2 is LQKENI. The ends were cut back, 1 base at V and 1 base at J, with 5 bases in the middle.

This clone was seen a handful of times. This chain joins TRBV19 and TRBJ1-2; 9 nucleotides agree with TRBD1. The CDR3 is 15 residues long. Germline V lookup: CDR1 LNHDA, CDR2 SQIVND (reference sequence). The V segment lost 1 base and the J segment 8 bases; nucleotides outside the gene matches: 8. The CDR3 nucleotides read TGTGCCAGTAGTATAGCTTTCGGGACAGGGAGCGGCTACACCTTC. It yields the protein CASSIAFGTGSGYTF.

The chain has TRBV5-4 and TRBJ2-1; 10 bases align to TRBD2. J gave up 7 bases and V 0 bases, and 4 bases lay outside the gene matches. CDR3 size: 15 residues. The germline V gene encodes CDR1 SGHNT and CDR2 YYREEE (reference sequence). The CDR3 region is CASSLASGSENEQFF. Here the CDR3 DNA reads TGTGCCAGCAGCTTGGCTAGCGGGAGTGAAAATGAGCAGTTCTTC.

To note about this clone: A much larger clone sits a single nucleotide away, making a read error possible. Other DNA sequences within the sample encode an identical CDR3. The rearrangement links TRBV27 to TRBJ1-5; D may be TRBD1 (6 bases). V lost 1 base, J lost 3 bases, and 10 bases lay in between. The CDR3 has 15 residues. The germline CDR1 and CDR2 sequences are MNHEY and SMNVEV (reference sequence). CDR3 loop: CASSLWGANNQPQHF. CDR3 nucleotides: TGTGCCAGCAGTTTATGGGGGGCAAACAATCAGCCCCAGCATTTT.

V gene TRBV7-3 combines with J gene TRBJ2-1, with D hard to call. V dropped 5 bases and J dropped 6 bases, with 17 bases sitting between them. The CDR3 runs 15 residues. Germline V gene lookup returns CDR1 SGHTA and CDR2 FQGTGA. The CDR3 DNA reads as TGTGCCAGCAGCCCTGATTTGGTGAGCCCCAATGAGCAGTTCTTC. Residues: CASSPDLVSPNEQFF.

Judged by abundance, this clone is medium-sized. The chain couples TRBV5-4 to TRBJ1-2, with D tentatively TRBD1 (6 bases). Germline values: CDR1 SGHNT, CDR2 YYREEE (reference sequence). Trimming left V 2 bases short and J 0 bases short, with 8 bases between. This CDR3 contains 14 residues. CDR3 coding DNA: TGTGCCAGCAGCTTACGACAGGCTAACTATGGCTACACCTTC. Its translation is CASSLRQANYGYTF.

This clone has just one count. The chain employs TRBV7-2 and TRBJ1-2, with D uncertain. Germline V gene lookup returns CDR1 SGHTA and CDR2 FQGNSA. V lost 4 bases, J lost 3 bases, and 12 bases lay in between. The CDR3 covers 14 residues. For the CDR3, the DNA is TGTGCCAGCAGCTCAGTCTGGACGGACTATGGCTACACCTTC. Translated, it gives CASSSVWTDYGYTF.